This T cell receptor (beta chain) was observed in a study of brain T cells in children with intractable seizures. Overall study findings and caveats: Viral specificity was inferred only from CDR3 similarity; HCMV serostatus was unknown.

Comments on this clone: What it binds is unknown.

The method was immunoSEQ multiplex PCR; TCRdb's version includes in-frame clones alone and lacks a portion of them. The sample includes 110,000 or so clones, 90% to 95% of them seen just once. Only cases whose brain tissue showed the highest T cell transcript signatures were sequenced. V was cut by 8 bases and J by 11 bases, with 18 bases left in between. CDR1 is SGHVS and CDR2 is FQNEAQ in the germline V gene. This CDR3 is built from 13 residues. The receptor was derived from a boy younger than two with hemimegalencephaly and intractable seizures. This specimen was peripheral blood, taken at surgery. J is TRBJ1-4 and V is TRBV7-8; D not certain. The CDR3 is CASRGWAPGKLFF. CDR3 coding DNA: TGTGCCAGCCGAGGTTGGGCCCCTGGGAAACTGTTTTTT.